This record looks at one T cell receptor beta chain sequence and its context. Its antigen is undetermined. The record originates from a study of cytomegalovirus exposure and HLA in healthy donors. Background on the study: Of the donors genotyped, approximately 400 in all, 65% to 90% fell in the Caucasian-associated ancestry cluster.

Use of 60 Vbeta and 13 Jbeta primers characterized the PCR. The protocol was immunoSEQ multiplex PCR, while the TCRdb copy is restricted to in-frame clones and leaves out a portion. This sample's table has 130,000 to 150,000 clones. General study points: In a later analysis, TCR beta V- and J-gene trimming was associated with a missense DCLRE1C variant. Sequencing likely generated an artifact that appeared as a cluster of highly shared sequence variants. Most TCRs appeared rarely, but some public TCRs recurred in many donors.

The V end lost 1 base, the J end lost 5 bases, and 14 bases lay between the germline ends. The CDR3 has 15 amino acids. CDR1 is MGHRA and CDR2 is YSYEKL in the germline V gene. The receptor was isolated from a woman between 50 and 59 years old in good health and CMV-seronegative. The V call is TRBV4-1, the J call TRBJ1-2; maybe TRBD1 (5 bases). The sequenced sample was PBMCs. The CDR3 loop reads CASSQAGGDGYGYTF. In DNA, the CDR3 is TGCGCCAGCAGCCAAGCGGGGGGGGATGGGTATGGCTACACCTTC.